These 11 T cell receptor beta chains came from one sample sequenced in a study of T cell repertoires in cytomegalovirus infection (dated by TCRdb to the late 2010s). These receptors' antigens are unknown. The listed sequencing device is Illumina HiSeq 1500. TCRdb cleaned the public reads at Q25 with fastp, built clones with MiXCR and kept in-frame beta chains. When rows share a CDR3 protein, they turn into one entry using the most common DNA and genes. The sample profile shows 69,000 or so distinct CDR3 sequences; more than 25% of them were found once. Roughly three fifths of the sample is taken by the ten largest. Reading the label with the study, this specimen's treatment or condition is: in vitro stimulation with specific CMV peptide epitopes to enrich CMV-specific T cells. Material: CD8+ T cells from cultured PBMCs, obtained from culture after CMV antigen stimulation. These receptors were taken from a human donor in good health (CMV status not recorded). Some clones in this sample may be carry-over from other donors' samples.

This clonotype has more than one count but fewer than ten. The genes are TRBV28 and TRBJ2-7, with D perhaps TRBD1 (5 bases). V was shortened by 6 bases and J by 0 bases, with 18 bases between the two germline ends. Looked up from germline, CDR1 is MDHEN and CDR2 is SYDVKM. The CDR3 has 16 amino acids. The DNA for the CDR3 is TGTGCCAGCAGCAACACAGGATTTCCTTACTCCTACGAGCAGTACTTC. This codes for CASSNTGFPYSYEQYF.

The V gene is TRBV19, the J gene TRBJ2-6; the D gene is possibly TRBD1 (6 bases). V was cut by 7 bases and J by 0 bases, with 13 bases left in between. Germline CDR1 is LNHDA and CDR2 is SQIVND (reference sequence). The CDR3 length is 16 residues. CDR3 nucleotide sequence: TGTGCCAGTACCGCCAGGGGTATCTCTGGGGCCAACGTCCTGACTTTC. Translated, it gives CASTARGISGANVLTF.

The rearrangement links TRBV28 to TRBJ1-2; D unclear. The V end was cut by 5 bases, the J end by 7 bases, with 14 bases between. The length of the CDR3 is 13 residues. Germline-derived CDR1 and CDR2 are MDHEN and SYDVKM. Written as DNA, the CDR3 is TGTGCCAGCAGTCCCAACAGAGGCGCTGGCTACACCTTC. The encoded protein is CASSPNRGAGYTF.

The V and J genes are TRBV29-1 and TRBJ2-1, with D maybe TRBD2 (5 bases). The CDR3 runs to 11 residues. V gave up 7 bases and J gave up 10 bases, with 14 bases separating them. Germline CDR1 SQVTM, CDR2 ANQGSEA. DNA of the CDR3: TGCAGCGGCGGACGGGAATGGGAGCAGTTCTTC. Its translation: CSGGREWEQFF.

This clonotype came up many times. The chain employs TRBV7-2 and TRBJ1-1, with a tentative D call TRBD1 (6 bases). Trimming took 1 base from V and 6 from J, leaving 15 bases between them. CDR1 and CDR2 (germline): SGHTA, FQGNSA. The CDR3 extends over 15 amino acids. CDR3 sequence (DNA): TGTGCCAGCAGCTTAGGGAGGTCCGGGGGCTCTGAAGCTTTCTTT. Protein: CASSLGRSGGSEAFF.

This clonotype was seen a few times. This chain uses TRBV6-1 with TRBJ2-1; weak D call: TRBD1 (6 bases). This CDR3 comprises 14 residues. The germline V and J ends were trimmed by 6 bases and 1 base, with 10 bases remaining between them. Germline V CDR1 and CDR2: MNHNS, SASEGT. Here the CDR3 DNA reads TGTGCCAGCAGCGCGGACAGTTCCTACAATGAGCAGTTCTTC. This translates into CASSADSSYNEQFF.

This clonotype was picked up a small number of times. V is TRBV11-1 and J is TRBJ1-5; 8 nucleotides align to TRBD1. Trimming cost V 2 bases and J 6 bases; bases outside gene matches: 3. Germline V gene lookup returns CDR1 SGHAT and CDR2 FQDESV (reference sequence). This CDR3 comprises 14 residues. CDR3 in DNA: TGTGCCAGCAGCTTATCAGGGGGCGGTCAGCCCCAGCATTTT. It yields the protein CASSLSGGGQPQHF.

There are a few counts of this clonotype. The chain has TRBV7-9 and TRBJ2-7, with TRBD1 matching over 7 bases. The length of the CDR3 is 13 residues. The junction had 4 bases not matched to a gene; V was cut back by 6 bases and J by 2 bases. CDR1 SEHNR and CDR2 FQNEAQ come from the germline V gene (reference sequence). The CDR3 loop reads CASRRTGTYEQYF. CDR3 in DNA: TGTGCCAGCAGGAGGACAGGTACCTACGAGCAGTACTTC. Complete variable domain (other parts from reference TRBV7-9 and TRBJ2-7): DTGVSQNPRHKITKRGQNVTFRCDPISEHNRLYWYRQTLGQGPEFLTYFQNEAQLEKSRLLSDRFSAERPKGSFSTLEIQRTEQGDSAMYLCASRRTGTYEQYFGPGTRLTVT.

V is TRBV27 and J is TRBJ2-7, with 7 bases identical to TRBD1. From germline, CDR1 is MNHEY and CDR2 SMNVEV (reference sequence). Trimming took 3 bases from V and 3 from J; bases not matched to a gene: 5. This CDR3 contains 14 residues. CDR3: CASSFRDSVYEQYF. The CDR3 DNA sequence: TGTGCCAGCAGTTTCCGGGACAGTGTCTACGAGCAGTACTTC.

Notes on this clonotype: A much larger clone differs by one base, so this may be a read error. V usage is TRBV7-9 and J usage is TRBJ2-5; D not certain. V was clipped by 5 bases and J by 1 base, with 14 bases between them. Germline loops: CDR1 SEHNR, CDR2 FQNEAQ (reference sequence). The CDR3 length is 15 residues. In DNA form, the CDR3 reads TGTGCCAGCAGCACCCGAGCCGTGGTCCAAGAGACCCAGTACTTC. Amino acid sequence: CASSTRAVVQETQYF.

The CDR3 region has the DNA TGTGCCAGCAGGGGGACTAGCGGGCCTGACTGGGAGACCCAGTACTTC. This encodes CASRGTSGPDWETQYF. The rearrangement uses TRBV7-6 and TRBJ2-5; 12 nucleotides align to TRBD2. Trimming cost V 6 bases and J 5 bases; bases outside gene matches: 10. CDR1 is SGHVS and CDR2 is FNYEAQ in the germline V gene. This CDR3 region has 16 residues. Full variable domain (remainder filled in from reference TRBV7-6 and TRBJ2-5): GAGVSQSPRYKVTKRGQDVALRCDPISGHVSLYWYRQALGQGPEFLTYFNYEAQQDKSGLPNDRFSAERPEGSISTLTIQRTEQRDSAMYRCASRGTSGPDWETQYFGPGTRLLVL.